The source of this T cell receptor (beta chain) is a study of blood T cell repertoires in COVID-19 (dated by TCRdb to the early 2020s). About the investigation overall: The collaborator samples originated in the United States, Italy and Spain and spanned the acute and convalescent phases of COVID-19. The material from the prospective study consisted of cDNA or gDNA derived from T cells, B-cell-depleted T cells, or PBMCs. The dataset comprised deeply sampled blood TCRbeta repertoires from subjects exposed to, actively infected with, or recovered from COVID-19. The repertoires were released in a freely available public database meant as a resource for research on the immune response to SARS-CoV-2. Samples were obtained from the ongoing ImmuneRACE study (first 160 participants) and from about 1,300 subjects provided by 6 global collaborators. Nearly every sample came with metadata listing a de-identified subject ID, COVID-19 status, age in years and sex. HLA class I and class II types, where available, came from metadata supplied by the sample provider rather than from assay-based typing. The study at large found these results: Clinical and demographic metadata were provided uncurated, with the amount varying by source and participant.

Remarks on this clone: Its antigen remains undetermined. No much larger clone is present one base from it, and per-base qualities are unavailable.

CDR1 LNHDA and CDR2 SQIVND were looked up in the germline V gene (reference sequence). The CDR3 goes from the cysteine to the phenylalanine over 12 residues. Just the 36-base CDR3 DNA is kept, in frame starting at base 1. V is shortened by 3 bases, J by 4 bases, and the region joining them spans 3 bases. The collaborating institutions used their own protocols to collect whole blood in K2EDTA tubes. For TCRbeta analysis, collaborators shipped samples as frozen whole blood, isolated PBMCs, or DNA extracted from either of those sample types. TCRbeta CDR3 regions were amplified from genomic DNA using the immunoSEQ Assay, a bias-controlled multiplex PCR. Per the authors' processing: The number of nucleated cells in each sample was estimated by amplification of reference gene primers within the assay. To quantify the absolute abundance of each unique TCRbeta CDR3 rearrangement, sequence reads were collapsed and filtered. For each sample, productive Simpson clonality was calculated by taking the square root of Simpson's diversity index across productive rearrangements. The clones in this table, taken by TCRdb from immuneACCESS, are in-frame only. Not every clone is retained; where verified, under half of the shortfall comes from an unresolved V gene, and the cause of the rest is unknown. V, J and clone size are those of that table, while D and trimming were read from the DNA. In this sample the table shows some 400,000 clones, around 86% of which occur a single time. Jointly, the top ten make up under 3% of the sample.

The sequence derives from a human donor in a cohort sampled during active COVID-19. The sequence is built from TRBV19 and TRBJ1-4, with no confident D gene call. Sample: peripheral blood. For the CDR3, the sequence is CASSINNEKLFF. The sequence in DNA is TGTGCCAGTAGTATTAATAATGAAAAACTGTTTTTT.